This entry lists 31 T cell receptor beta chains sequenced from one sample in a study of response to subunit inactivated influenza vaccine. MiXCR was run by TCRdb on the RT-PCR reads, yielding one entry per CDR3 protein. This sample has 150,000 or so distinct CDR3 sequences; about 10% occur once, and the top ten carry around 35%. Source: CD8+ T cells sorted from PBMCs, taken about 24 months after vaccination. The receptors derive from a man aged 50 to 69 who received an inactivated influenza vaccine.

This clonotype has ten or more counts. The DNA for the CDR3 is TGTGCCAGCAGTTTTGGGTTCGGCTCCTACGAGCAGTACTTC. Translation: CASSFGFGSYEQYF. The chain is built from TRBV28 and TRBJ2-7; no clear D gene. Germline CDR1 MDHEN, CDR2 SYDVKM. The CDR3 spans 14 residues. Trimming removed 3 bases at V and 0 bases at J, with 9 bases between.

This clonotype occurred a few times. This sequence joins TRBV6-1 and TRBJ2-7; no clear D gene. The V end was cut by 0 bases, the J end by 3 bases, with 9 bases between. The CDR3 consists of 14 residues. CDR1 is MNHNS and CDR2 is SASEGT in the germline V gene. The CDR3 is CASSEATLNYEQYF. CDR3 DNA: TGTGCCAGCAGTGAAGCTACACTGAACTACGAGCAGTACTTC.

The chain links TRBV14 to TRBJ2-6, with D hard to call. The CDR3 has 14 amino acids. Germline CDR1 SGHDN, CDR2 FVKESK. V was pared by 6 bases and J by 2 bases, with 8 bases between. In DNA form, the CDR3 reads TGTGCCAGCAGAGGACGAACTGGGGCCAACGTCCTGACTTTC. Its protein product is CASRGRTGANVLTF.

A few counts support this clonotype. The chain links TRBV10-2 to TRBJ2-7; a weak D match, TRBD1 (6 bases). Between the trimmed V and J ends, which lost 7 bases and 6 bases, there was a span of 22 bases. Germline V gene sequence: CDR1 WSHSY, CDR2 SAAADI. The CDR3 spans 15 residues. The CDR3 DNA sequence: TGCGCCAGCAATCCGACAGGCCCCGCAGTCTCCGAGCAGTACTTC. Protein sequence: CASNPTGPAVSEQYF.

The J gene is TRBJ2-1, the V gene TRBV19, with D unresolved. The CDR3 is 13 amino acids. Germline V gives CDR1 LNHDA, CDR2 SQIVND (reference sequence). V gave up 4 bases and J gave up 5 bases, with 9 bases separating them. In nucleotides, the CDR3 is TGTGCCAGTAGTACCTCTAGGAACAATGAGCAGTTCTTC. Translation: CASSTSRNNEQFF.

As for this clonotype: A much larger clone is a single base away; this may be a read error. The chain is built from TRBV29-1 and TRBJ2-3, with no clear D. The CDR3 totals 11 residues. Germline V gene sequence: CDR1 SQVTM, CDR2 ANQGSEA. CDR3: CGLVGTDTQYF. The CDR3 bases are TGCGGCTTAGTGGGCACAGATACGCAGTATTTT.

Many counts were recorded for this clonotype. This chain uses TRBV7-9 with TRBJ1-5, with a weak D call TRBD1 (6 bases). Between the trimmed V and J ends, which lost 5 bases and 0 bases, there was a span of 17 bases. CDR3 size: 17 residues. The V gene's germline CDR1 is SEHNR and CDR2 FQNEAQ (reference sequence). CDR3 nucleotides: TGTGCCAGCAGCCGTGAAGGGGGGGCAGATAGCAATCAGCCCCAGCATTTT. Protein: CASSREGGADSNQPQHF.

The sample holds many counts of this clonotype. The rearrangement links TRBV6-6 to TRBJ2-1; D gene uncertain. Trimming stripped 4 bases from V and 4 bases from J, with 5 bases between. The CDR3 has 12 amino acids. Germline values: CDR1 MNHNY, CDR2 SVGAGI (reference sequence). CDR3 in amino acids: CASSSGYNEQFF. CDR3 nucleotide sequence: TGTGCCAGCAGTTCCGGTTACAATGAGCAGTTCTTC.

The CDR3 here is CASSLAGLAGGHITGELFF. The CDR3 bases are TGCGCCAGCAGCTTGGCCGGACTAGCGGGAGGCCATATCACCGGGGAGCTGTTTTTT. This sequence joins TRBV5-1 and TRBJ2-2; the match to TRBD2 covers 14 bases. Germline-derived CDR1 and CDR2 are SGHRS and YFSETQ. The CDR3 extends over 19 amino acids. V shed 0 bases, J shed 4 bases, and the junction held 8 bases outside the gene matches.

The chain joins TRBV10-2 to TRBJ2-7; TRBD2 might be the D (5 bases). The CDR3 sequence is 13 residues long. CDR1 is WSHSY and CDR2 is SAAADI in the germline V gene. Trimming shortened V by 3 bases and J by 4 bases, and 10 bases separated the two germline ends. CDR3: CASSEGGGYEQYF. The DNA of the CDR3 is TGCGCCAGCAGTGAAGGAGGTGGTTACGAGCAGTACTTC.

This clonotype was recorded a few times. J is TRBJ2-1 and V is TRBV7-8; D is possibly TRBD2 (6 bases). V was cut by 6 bases and J by 10 bases, with 13 bases left in between. The V gene's germline CDR1 is SGHVS and CDR2 FQNEAQ. There are 12 residues in the CDR3. The CDR3 here is CASSFEGLEQFF. CDR3 bases: TGTGCCAGCAGTTTCGAGGGACTGGAGCAGTTCTTC.

This clonotype appeared a few times. The chain uses TRBV2 and TRBJ2-3; 11 positions match TRBD2. The V gene end was trimmed by 8 bases and the J gene end by 4 bases; junction bases not matched to a gene: 11. The CDR3 spans 16 residues. CDR1 SNHLY and CDR2 FYNNEI come from the germline V gene. The CDR3: CASWTISGRVPDTQYF. CDR3 bases: TGTGCCAGCTGGACCATTAGCGGGAGGGTCCCAGATACGCAGTATTTT.

The chain couples TRBV3-1 to TRBJ2-2; no reliable D call. Trimming left V 2 bases short and J 2 bases short, with 9 bases between. This CDR3 region has 15 residues. Germline V CDR1 and CDR2: LGHDT, YNNKEL (reference sequence). The CDR3 here is CASSQWVSNTGELFF. For the CDR3, the DNA is TGTGCCAGCAGCCAATGGGTCTCTAACACCGGGGAGCTGTTTTTT. Using reference TRBV3-1 and TRBJ2-2 for the parts outside the CDR3, the full variable domain is DTAVSQTPKYLVTQMGNDKSIKCEQNLGHDTMYWYKQDSKKFLKIMFSYNNKELIINETVPNRFSPKSPDKAHLNLHINSLELGDSAVYFCASSQWVSNTGELFFGEGSRLTVL.

The V and J genes are TRBV4-2 and TRBJ1-3; perhaps TRBD1 as D (6 bases). This CDR3 is built from 16 residues. Trimming took 0 bases from V and 3 from J, leaving 12 bases between them. Germline loops: CDR1 LGHNA, CDR2 YNFKEQ. The CDR3 DNA reads as TGTGCCAGCAGCCAAGATGGTGGGGGGCTTGGAAACACCATATATTTT. Translated: CASSQDGGGLGNTIYF.

This clonotype was found a few times. The rearrangement links TRBV28 to TRBJ2-7; no definite D call. This CDR3 spans 14 amino acids. Trimming took 6 bases from V and 4 from J, leaving 16 bases between them. The germline gives CDR1 MDHEN, CDR2 SYDVKM. The CDR3 protein is CASSLPGRSYEQYF. In DNA, the CDR3 is TGTGCCAGCAGCCTACCCGGACGGTCTTACGAGCAGTACTTC.

This chain joins TRBV11-1 and TRBJ2-1; 12 bases map to TRBD2. Germline V lookup: CDR1 SGHAT, CDR2 FQDESV (reference sequence). There are 18 residues in the CDR3. J lost 7 bases, V lost 5 bases, and 15 bases had no gene match. The CDR3: CASSPTAILAGGRNEQFF. The CDR3 coding sequence is TGTGCCAGCAGCCCCACAGCGATTCTAGCGGGAGGGCGTAATGAGCAGTTCTTC.

The V and J genes are TRBV9 and TRBJ2-1, with D unresolved. CDR3 length: 14 residues. V was clipped by 0 bases and J by 8 bases, with 12 bases between them. Germline CDR1 is SGDLS and CDR2 is YYNGEE. This chain's CDR3 is CASSVALGADEQFF. CDR3 sequence (DNA): TGTGCCAGCAGCGTAGCTTTGGGCGCGGATGAGCAGTTCTTC.

The rearrangement joins TRBV29-1 to TRBJ2-7, with D maybe TRBD1 (7 bases). The CDR3 has 14 amino acids. The germline V gene has CDR1 SQVTM and CDR2 ANQGSEA. V lost 4 bases, J lost 3 bases, and 16 bases lay in between. CDR3 in amino acids: CSVAGGTAHYEQYF. DNA for the CDR3: TGCAGCGTTGCCGGAGGGACAGCGCACTACGAGCAGTACTTC.

The rearrangement uses TRBV20-1 and TRBJ2-7, with D perhaps matching TRBD1 (6 bases). Germline V lookup: CDR1 DFQATT, CDR2 SNEGSKA (reference sequence). This CDR3 comprises 14 residues. Trimming pared 6 bases from V and 0 bases from J, leaving 15 bases between. CDR3 sequence (DNA): TGCAGTGCGGGCCGGACAGTATCCTCCTACGAGCAGTACTTC. It codes for CSAGRTVSSYEQYF.

This clonotype was observed many times. The V and J genes are TRBV12-3 or TRBV12-4 and TRBJ2-7, with D tentatively TRBD2 (5 bases). This CDR3 has 18 amino acids. Trimming stripped 5 bases from V and 2 bases from J, with 25 bases between. In DNA form, the CDR3 reads TGTGCCAGCAGTCCGGGTCTCGTTTGGGAGCAGAGGGCCTACGAGCAGTACTTC. It encodes CASSPGLVWEQRAYEQYF.

This clonotype occurred a few times. J is TRBJ1-1 and V is TRBV6-5; D is unclear. The ends were cut back, 7 bases at V and 8 bases at J, with 14 bases in the middle. Germline V CDR1 and CDR2: MNHEY, SVGAGI. This CDR3 has 12 residues. CDR3 sequence reads: CASTMLSGEAFF. CDR3 sequence (DNA): TGTGCCAGCACCATGTTGTCGGGGGAAGCTTTCTTT.

This clonotype was seen ten or more times. V and J are TRBV4-1 and TRBJ1-5; D is unresolved. Germline CDR1 MGHRA, CDR2 YSYEKL. The germline V and J ends were trimmed by 1 base and 5 bases, with 6 bases remaining between them. The CDR3 runs to 13 residues. The CDR3 DNA sequence: TGCGCCAGCAGCCAAGTGATGGATCAGCCCCAGCATTTT. As protein: CASSQVMDQPQHF.

This clonotype showed up just a few times. The chain recombines TRBV24-1 with TRBJ2-1; D ambiguous. The CDR3 totals 16 residues. The germline V gene has CDR1 KGHDR and CDR2 SFDVKD. The V end was cut by 4 bases, the J end by 0 bases, with 12 bases between. The CDR3: CATSEKEPTSYNEQFF. In nucleotides, the CDR3 is TGTGCCACCAGTGAAAAGGAACCAACCTCCTACAATGAGCAGTTCTTC.

This sequence joins TRBV7-9 and TRBJ2-2; 8 nucleotides align to TRBD2. The CDR3 is 16 amino acids. Germline CDR1 and CDR2: SEHNR and FQNEAQ (reference sequence). J was trimmed by 6 bases and V by 4 bases; bases with no gene match: 10. CDR3 in amino acids: CASSSKSGGLSGELFF. CDR3 bases: TGTGCCAGCAGCTCCAAGTCGGGGGGGCTGTCCGGGGAGCTGTTTTTT.

In its sample, this clonotype was seen many times. V gene TRBV5-1 combines with J gene TRBJ2-7; 9 nucleotides line up with TRBD2. The CDR3 is made up of 14 amino acids. Germline trimming cut 4 bases from V and 0 bases from J; bases unmatched to any gene: 2. Germline V gives CDR1 SGHRS, CDR2 YFSETQ. The CDR3 spells CASSPSGASYEQYF. CDR3 in DNA: TGCGCCAGCAGCCCTAGCGGGGCCTCCTACGAGCAGTACTTC.

There are a few counts of this clonotype. The rearrangement uses TRBV7-9 and TRBJ2-5, with D perhaps matching TRBD2 (6 bases). Trimming stripped 5 bases from V and 2 bases from J, with 21 bases between. Germline CDR1 SEHNR, CDR2 FQNEAQ (reference sequence). The CDR3 length is 17 residues. The CDR3 sequence is CASSTTMEGSGQETQYF. The CDR3 DNA reads TGTGCCAGCAGCACAACAATGGAGGGGTCAGGACAAGAGACCCAGTACTTC.

The table lists this clonotype with a few counts. This rearrangement joins TRBV7-8 to TRBJ2-1, with no clear D. Germline CDR1 and CDR2: SGHVS and FQNEAQ. Between the trimmed V and J ends, which lost 3 bases and 7 bases, there was a span of 16 bases. The CDR3 is 15 amino acids. In DNA, the CDR3 is TGTGCCAGCAGCTTTTCTTTGTTGGTAAAGAATGAGCAGTTCTTC. Residues: CASSFSLLVKNEQFF.

This clonotype came up many times. The CDR3 DNA is TGTGCCAGCAGCTTGTCTGCGGGAATCGGAGGCAATGAGCAGTTCTTC. Protein: CASSLSAGIGGNEQFF. The chain employs TRBV7-2 and TRBJ2-1, with a tentative D call TRBD2 (6 bases). CDR1 is SGHTA and CDR2 is FQGNSA in the germline V gene. The CDR3 consists of 16 residues. The V end lost 3 bases, the J end lost 6 bases, and 18 bases lay between the germline ends.

This clonotype occurred many times. The chain recombines TRBV4-3 with TRBJ2-2, with 7 positions matching TRBD2. V lost 4 bases and J lost 3; bases outside the gene matches: 8. The CDR3 is 16 residues long. From germline, CDR1 is LGHNA and CDR2 YSLEER. The chain's CDR3 is CASSPHGGKYTGELFF. DNA for the CDR3: TGCGCCAGCAGCCCTCACGGGGGGAAATACACCGGGGAGCTGTTTTTT.

The chain joins TRBV5-1 to TRBJ2-2, with D possibly being TRBD2 (5 bases). The CDR3 loop spans 15 amino acids. V was pared by 1 base and J by 3 bases, with 10 bases between. CDR1 SGHRS and CDR2 YFSETQ come from the germline V gene. The CDR3 region has the DNA TGCGCCAGCAGCTTGCGGGGAGAGTACACCGGGGAGCTGTTTTTT. Its protein is CASSLRGEYTGELFF.

The rearrangement uses TRBV4-1 and TRBJ1-1; D not certain. V shed 1 base and J shed 2 bases, with 8 bases lying between them. In germline, CDR1 is MGHRA, CDR2 YSYEKL. This CDR3 region has 14 residues. Here the CDR3 DNA reads TGCGCCAGCAGCCAAGGTTTGGGAAACACTGAAGCTTTCTTT. Translated, it gives CASSQGLGNTEAFF.